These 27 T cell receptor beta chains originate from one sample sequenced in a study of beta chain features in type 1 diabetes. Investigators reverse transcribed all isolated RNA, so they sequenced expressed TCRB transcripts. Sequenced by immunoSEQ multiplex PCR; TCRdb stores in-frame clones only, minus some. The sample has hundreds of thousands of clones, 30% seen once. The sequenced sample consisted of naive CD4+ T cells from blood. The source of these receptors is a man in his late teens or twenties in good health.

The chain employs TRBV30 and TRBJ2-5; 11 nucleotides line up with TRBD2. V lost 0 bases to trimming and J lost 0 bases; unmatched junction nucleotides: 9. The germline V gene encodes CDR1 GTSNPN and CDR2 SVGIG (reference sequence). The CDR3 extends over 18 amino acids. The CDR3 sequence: CAWSVRLAGGGYQETQYF. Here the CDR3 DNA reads TGTGCCTGGAGTGTACGCCTAGCGGGAGGCGGGTACCAAGAGACCCAGTACTTC.

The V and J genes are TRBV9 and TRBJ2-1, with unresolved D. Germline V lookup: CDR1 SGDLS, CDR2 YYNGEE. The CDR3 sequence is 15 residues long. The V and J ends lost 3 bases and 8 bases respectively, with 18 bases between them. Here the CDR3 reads CASSALDEAGHEQFF. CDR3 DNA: TGTGCCAGCAGCGCCCTGGACGAAGCAGGCCATGAGCAGTTCTTC.

In DNA, the CDR3 is TGTGCCAGCTCTACATCTGGCGGGAGGGCACCAGATACGCAGTATTTT. Translating it yields CASSTSGGRAPDTQYF. V gene TRBV11-3 combines with J gene TRBJ2-3; 9 bases line up with TRBD2. J was trimmed by 4 bases and V by 8 bases; bases with no gene match: 13. The CDR3 extends over 16 amino acids. Germline V lookup: CDR1 SGHNT, CDR2 YENEEA.

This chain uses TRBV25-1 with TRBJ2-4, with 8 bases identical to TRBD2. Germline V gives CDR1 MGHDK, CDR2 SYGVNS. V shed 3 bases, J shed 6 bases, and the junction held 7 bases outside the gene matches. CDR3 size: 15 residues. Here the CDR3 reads CASSDPPSGGNIQYF. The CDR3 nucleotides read TGTGCCAGCAGTGACCCTCCGAGCGGGGGAAACATTCAGTACTTC.

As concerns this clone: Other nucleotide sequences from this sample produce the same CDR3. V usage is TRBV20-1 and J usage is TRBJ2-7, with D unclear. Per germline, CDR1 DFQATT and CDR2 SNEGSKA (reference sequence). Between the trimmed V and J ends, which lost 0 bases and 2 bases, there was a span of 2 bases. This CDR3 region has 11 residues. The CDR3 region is CSARDPYEQYF. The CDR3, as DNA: TGCAGTGCTAGAGATCCCTACGAGCAGTACTTC.

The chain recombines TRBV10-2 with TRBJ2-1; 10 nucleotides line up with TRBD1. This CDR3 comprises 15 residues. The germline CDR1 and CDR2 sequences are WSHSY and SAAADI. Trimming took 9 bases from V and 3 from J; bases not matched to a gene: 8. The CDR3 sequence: CASRRDRGIYNEQFF. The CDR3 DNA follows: TGCGCCAGTCGAAGGGACAGGGGAATCTACAATGAGCAGTTCTTC.

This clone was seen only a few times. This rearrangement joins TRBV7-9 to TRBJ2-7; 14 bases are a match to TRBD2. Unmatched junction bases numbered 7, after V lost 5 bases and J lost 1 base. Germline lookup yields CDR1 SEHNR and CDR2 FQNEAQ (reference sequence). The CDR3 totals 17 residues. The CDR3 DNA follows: TGTGCCAGCAGCCCGCCGGGACTAGCGGGAGAATCCTACGAGCAGTACTTC. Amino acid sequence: CASSPPGLAGESYEQYF. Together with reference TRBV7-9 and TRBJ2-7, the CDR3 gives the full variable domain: DTGVSQNPRHKITKRGQNVTFRCDPISEHNRLYWYRQTLGQGPEFLTYFQNEAQLEKSRLLSDRFSAERPKGSFSTLEIQRTEQGDSAMYLCASSPPGLAGESYEQYFGPGTRLTVT.

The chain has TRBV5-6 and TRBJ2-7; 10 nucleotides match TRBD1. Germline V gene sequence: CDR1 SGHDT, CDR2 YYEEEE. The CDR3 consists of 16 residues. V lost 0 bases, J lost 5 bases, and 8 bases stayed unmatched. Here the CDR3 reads CASSLVVGTGDHEQYF. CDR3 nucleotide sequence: TGTGCCAGCAGCTTGGTGGTCGGGACAGGGGACCACGAGCAGTACTTC.

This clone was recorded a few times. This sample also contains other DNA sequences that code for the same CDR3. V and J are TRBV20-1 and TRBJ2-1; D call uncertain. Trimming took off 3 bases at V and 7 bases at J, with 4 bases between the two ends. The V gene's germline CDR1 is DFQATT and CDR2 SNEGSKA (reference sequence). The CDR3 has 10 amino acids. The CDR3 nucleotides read TGCAGTGCTAGGGAGAATGAGCAGTTCTTC. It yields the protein CSARENEQFF.

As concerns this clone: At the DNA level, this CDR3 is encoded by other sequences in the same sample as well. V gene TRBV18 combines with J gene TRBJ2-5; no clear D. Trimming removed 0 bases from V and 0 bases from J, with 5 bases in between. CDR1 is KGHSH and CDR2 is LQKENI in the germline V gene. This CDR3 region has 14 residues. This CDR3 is CASSPPGNQETQYF. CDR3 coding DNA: TGTGCCAGCTCACCACCAGGGAACCAAGAGACCCAGTACTTC.

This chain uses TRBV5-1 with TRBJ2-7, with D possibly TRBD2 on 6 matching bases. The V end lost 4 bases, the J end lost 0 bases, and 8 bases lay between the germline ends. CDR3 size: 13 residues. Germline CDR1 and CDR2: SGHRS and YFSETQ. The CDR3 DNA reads TGCGCCAGCAGCACGGAGGGCTCCTACGAGCAGTACTTC. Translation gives CASSTEGSYEQYF.

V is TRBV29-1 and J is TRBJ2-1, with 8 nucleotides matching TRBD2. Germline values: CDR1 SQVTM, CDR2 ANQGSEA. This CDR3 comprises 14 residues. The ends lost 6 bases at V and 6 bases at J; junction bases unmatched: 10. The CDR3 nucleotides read TGCAGCGTCACCGAAATAGCGGGAATCAATGAGCAGTTCTTC. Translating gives CSVTEIAGINEQFF.

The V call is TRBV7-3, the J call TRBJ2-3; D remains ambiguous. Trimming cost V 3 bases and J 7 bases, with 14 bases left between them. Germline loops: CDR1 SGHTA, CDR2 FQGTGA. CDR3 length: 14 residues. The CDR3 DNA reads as TGTGCCAGCAGCTTGCCCGGGCAGCCCCATACGCAGTATTTT. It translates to CASSLPGQPHTQYF.

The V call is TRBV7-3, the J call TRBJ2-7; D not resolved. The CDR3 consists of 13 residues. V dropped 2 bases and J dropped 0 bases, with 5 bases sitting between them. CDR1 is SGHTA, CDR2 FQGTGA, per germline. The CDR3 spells CASSLDPSYEQYF. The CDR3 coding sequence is TGTGCCAGCAGCTTAGATCCCTCCTACGAGCAGTACTTC.

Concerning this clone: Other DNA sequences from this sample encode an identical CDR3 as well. The CDR3 spells CASSPRTSGRTDTQYF. The CDR3 region has the DNA TGTGCCAGCAGCCCCCGGACTAGCGGGAGGACAGATACGCAGTATTTT. The rearrangement joins TRBV9 to TRBJ2-3; 14 positions match TRBD2. J lost 3 bases, V lost 4 bases, and 4 bases had no gene match. The CDR3 consists of 16 residues. Germline-derived CDR1 and CDR2 are SGDLS and YYNGEE.

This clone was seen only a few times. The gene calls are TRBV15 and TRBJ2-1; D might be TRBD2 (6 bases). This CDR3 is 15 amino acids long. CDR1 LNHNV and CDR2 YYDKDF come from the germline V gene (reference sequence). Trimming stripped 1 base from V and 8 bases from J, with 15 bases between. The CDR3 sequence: CATSRGGGGNHEQFF. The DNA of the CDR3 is TGTGCCACCAGCAGAGGGGGCGGCGGGAACCATGAGCAGTTCTTC.

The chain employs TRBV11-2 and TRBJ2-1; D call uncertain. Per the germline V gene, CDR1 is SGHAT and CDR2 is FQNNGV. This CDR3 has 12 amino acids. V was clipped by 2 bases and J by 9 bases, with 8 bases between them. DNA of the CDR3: TGTGCCAGCAGCTTATCATCCGGTGAGCAGTTCTTC. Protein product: CASSLSSGEQFF.

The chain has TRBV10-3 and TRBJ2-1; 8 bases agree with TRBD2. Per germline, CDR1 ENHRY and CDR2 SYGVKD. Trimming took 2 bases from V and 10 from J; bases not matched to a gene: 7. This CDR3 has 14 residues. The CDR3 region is CAISEPGLAVEQFF. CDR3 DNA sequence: TGTGCCATCAGTGAGCCCGGACTAGCTGTAGAGCAGTTCTTC.

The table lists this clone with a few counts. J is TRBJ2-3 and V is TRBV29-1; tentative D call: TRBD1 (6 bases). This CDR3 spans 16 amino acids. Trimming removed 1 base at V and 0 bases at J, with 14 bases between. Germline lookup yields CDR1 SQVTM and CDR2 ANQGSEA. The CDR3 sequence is CSVEGIHTGSTDTQYF. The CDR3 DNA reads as TGCAGCGTTGAAGGCATCCATACAGGGAGCACAGATACGCAGTATTTT.

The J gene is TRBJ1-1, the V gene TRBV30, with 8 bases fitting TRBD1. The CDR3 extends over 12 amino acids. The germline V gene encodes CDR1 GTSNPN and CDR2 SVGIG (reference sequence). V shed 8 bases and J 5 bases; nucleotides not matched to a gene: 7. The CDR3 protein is CAGGQVRTEAFF. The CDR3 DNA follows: TGTGCCGGGGGACAGGTGAGGACTGAAGCTTTCTTT.

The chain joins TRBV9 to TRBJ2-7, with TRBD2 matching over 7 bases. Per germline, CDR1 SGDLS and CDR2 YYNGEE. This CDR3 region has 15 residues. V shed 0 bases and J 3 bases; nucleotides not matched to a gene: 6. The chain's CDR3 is CASSVGGEGVYEQYF. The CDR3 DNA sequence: TGTGCCAGCAGCGTAGGCGGGGAGGGTGTCTACGAGCAGTACTTC.

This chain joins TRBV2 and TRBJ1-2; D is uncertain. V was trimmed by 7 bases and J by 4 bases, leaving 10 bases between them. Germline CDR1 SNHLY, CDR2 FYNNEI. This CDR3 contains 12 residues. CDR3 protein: CASTPRSYGYTF. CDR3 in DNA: TGTGCCAGCACTCCGCGATCCTATGGCTACACCTTC.

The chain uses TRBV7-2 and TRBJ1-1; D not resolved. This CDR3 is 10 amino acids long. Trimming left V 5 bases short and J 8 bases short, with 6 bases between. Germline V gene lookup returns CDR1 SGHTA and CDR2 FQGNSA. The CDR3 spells CASSHREAFF. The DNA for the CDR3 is TGTGCCAGCAGCCACCGGGAAGCTTTCTTT.

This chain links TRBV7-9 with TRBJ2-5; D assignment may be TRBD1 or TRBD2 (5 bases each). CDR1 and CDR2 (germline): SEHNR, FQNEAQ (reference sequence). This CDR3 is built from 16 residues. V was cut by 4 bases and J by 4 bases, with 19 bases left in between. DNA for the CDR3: TGTGCCAGCAGCTCACCCCGTACGGGACGGGGAGAGACCCAGTACTTC. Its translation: CASSSPRTGRGETQYF.

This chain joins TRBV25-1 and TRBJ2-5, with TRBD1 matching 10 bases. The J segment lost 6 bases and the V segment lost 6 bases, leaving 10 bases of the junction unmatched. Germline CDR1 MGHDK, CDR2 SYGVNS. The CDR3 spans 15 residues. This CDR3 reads CASSPEDRGWKTQYF. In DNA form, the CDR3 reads TGTGCCAGCAGCCCCGAGGACAGGGGGTGGAAGACCCAGTACTTC. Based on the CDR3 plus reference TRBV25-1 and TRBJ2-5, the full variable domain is EADIYQTPRYLVIGTGKKITLECSQTMGHDKMYWYQQDPGMELHLIHYSYGVNSTEKGDLSSESTVSRIRTEHFPLTLESARPSHTSQYLCASSPEDRGWKTQYFGPGTRLLVL.

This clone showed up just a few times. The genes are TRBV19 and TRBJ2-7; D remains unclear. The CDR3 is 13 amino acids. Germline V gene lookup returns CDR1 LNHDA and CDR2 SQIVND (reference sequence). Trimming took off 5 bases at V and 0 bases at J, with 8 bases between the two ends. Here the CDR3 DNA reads TGTGCCAGTAGTCAAACAGCCTCCTACGAGCAGTACTTC. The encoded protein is CASSQTASYEQYF.

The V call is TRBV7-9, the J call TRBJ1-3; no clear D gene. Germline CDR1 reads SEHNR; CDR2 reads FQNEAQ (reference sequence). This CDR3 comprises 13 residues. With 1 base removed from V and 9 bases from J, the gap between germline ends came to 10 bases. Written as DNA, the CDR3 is TGTGCCAGCAGCTTAGTTAGAGCAGCCACCATATATTTT. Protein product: CASSLVRAATIYF.